This is a list of T cell receptor beta chains from one sample in a study of OX40 agonist ivuxolimab in advanced cancers. Profiled with immunoSEQ multiplex PCR; TCRdb holds only in-frame clones, not every one. Among tens of thousands of clones listed, about 80% were seen once. Sequenced here: CD4+ or CD8+ T cells sorted from blood, sampled in a trial of the OX40 agonist ivuxolimab. All receptors come from an adult with an advanced solid tumor such as melanoma, head and neck, liver or kidney cancer. The CDR3 runs from the conserved cysteine through the conserved F or W. A D gene is named only where the DNA matches it firmly. Clone size is stated in some rows and not others, as once, few, many or a class when expanded.

D	V	J	size	CDR3	DNA
.	TRBV29-1	TRBJ2-3	once	CSVESGDPTDTQYF	TGCAGCGTTGAATCAGGGGACCCCACAGATACGCAGTATTTT
.	TRBV7-8	TRBJ2-1	.	CASSPRVGFF	TGTGCCAGCAGCCCCCGTGTTGGGTTCTTC
TRBD2	TRBV9	TRBJ2-3	.	CASSVVERGSTDTQYF	TGTGCCAGCAGCGTAGTAGAGCGGGGAAGTACAGATACGCAGTATTTT
.	TRBV5-6	TRBJ2-1	.	CASSLDFLRDTSYNEQFF	TGTGCCAGCAGCTTGGATTTCTTGCGAGACACGTCCTACAATGAGCAGTTCTTC
.	TRBV5-6	TRBJ1-6	few	CASSFGVGNSPLHF	TGTGCCAGCAGCTTTGGGGTTGGGAATTCACCCCTCCACTTT
.	TRBV6-1	TRBJ1-4	.	CASSAQPATNEKLFF	TGTGCCAGCAGTGCACAACCTGCAACTAATGAAAAACTGTTTTTT
.	TRBV9	TRBJ2-6	few	CASTRGTGANVLTF	TGTGCCAGCACTCGGGGGACTGGGGCCAACGTCCTGACTTTC
TRBD2	TRBV19	TRBJ2-7	.	CASTSGGVYEQYF	TGTGCCAGTACCAGCGGGGGAGTCTACGAGCAGTACTTC
TRBD1	TRBV27	TRBJ1-2	.	CASSSGTVLGGYTF	TGTGCCAGCAGTTCCGGGACAGTGCTAGGAGGCTACACCTTC
.	TRBV28	TRBJ1-6	once	CASSLPYNSPLHF	TGTGCCAGCAGTTTACCGTATAATTCACCCCTCCACTTT
TRBD2	TRBV27	TRBJ2-1	.	CASSSILAGDTIPFF	TGTGCCAGCAGTTCGATACTAGCGGGGGACACGATACCGTTCTTC
.	TRBV4-1	TRBJ2-2	.	CASSPLQGGGGELFF	TGCGCCAGCAGCCCGTTACAGGGCGGTGGCGGGGAGCTGTTTTTT
.	TRBV13	TRBJ2-2	.	CASSLGGTGELFF	TGTGCCAGCAGCTTAGGAGGCACCGGGGAGCTGTTTTTT
.	TRBV11-2	TRBJ2-7	.	CASSSGLPYEQYF	TGTGCCAGCAGCTCGGGACTTCCCTACGAGCAGTACTTC
.	TRBV6-1	TRBJ1-5	.	CASSEASGPSNQPQHF	TGTGCCAGCAGTGAAGCCTCAGGGCCTAGCAATCAGCCCCAGCATTTT
TRBD1	TRBV6-5	TRBJ2-1	.	CASSYETGGHEQFF	TGTGCCAGCAGTTACGAGACAGGGGGTCATGAGCAGTTCTTC
.	TRBV15	TRBJ1-5	.	CATSGGEYSNQPQHF	TGTGCCACCAGCGGCGGGGAGTATAGCAATCAGCCCCAGCATTTT
TRBD1	TRBV14	TRBJ1-3	.	CASSQVGAGTANSGNTIYF	TGTGCCAGCAGCCAAGTGGGGGCCGGGACAGCAAACTCTGGAAACACCATATATTTT
TRBD1	TRBV11-2	TRBJ2-1	.	CASSLGDRYNEQFF	TGTGCCAGCAGCTTGGGGGACAGGTACAATGAGCAGTTCTTC
.	TRBV9	TRBJ2-1	.	CASSVGGNNEQFF	TGTGCCAGCAGCGTAGGCGGGAACAATGAGCAGTTCTTC
TRBD1	TRBV28	TRBJ1-4	.	CASSLISETGGEKLFF	TGTGCCAGCAGTTTAATTTCTGAGACAGGGGGTGAAAAACTGTTTTTT
.	TRBV19	TRBJ1-2	.	CASSIAVNYGYTF	TGTGCCAGTAGTATCGCGGTTAACTATGGCTACACCTTC
.	TRBV6-5	TRBJ2-5	.	CASSYGSGKTQYF	TGTGCCAGCAGTTACGGGTCAGGGAAGACCCAGTACTTC
.	TRBV7-9	TRBJ1-6	many	CASSPRPDNSYNSPLHF	TGTGCCAGCAGCCCGCGACCGGACAACTCCTATAATTCACCCCTCCACTTT